The following is a TCR beta chain sequence with its context. Per the study methods: Amplifying reference gene primers gave estimates of nucleated cell counts. Sequencing used immunoSEQ multiplex PCR; TCRdb keeps in-frame clones, though not all of them. D and trimming were read from the DNA, whereas the V and J calls and clone size are those reported in that table. The profile covers around 240,000 clones, with 70% to 90% appearing a single time and about 1.9% taken by the ten largest. This sample was taken from a study of blood T cell repertoires in COVID-19. This study enrolled people aged 18 to 89 from roughly 22 US geographic areas. V dropped 4 bases and J dropped 7; count of bases not matched to a gene: 13. Germline V CDR1 and CDR2: MDHEN, SYDVKM. This CDR3 region has 17 residues.

This TCR was recovered from a woman between 45 and 65 years old who had recovered from COVID-19. The chain links TRBV28 to TRBJ1-2; 12 bases are shared with TRBD1. The sequenced sample was PBMCs or T cells enriched from blood (not recorded which). This CDR3 reads CASSSSGTGGVLRGYTF. The CDR3 DNA sequence: TGTGCCAGCAGTTCCTCCGGGACAGGGGGCGTCCTGCGTGGCTACACCTTC.